This T cell receptor beta chain was identified in a study of cytomegalovirus exposure and HLA in healthy donors. The CDR3 extends over 15 amino acids. The ends were cut back, 5 bases at V and 1 base at J, with 14 bases in the middle. The germline CDR1 and CDR2 sequences are SGHTA and FQGNSA. Findings and caveats of the study: The study reported that TCR beta sequences accurately predicted HLA-A and HLA-B alleles in most subjects. TCR beta chains associated with HLA were, in a later analysis, more clonally expanded than equally common others. Roughly uniform sequencing depth across donors was assumed, possibly incorrectly.

The PCR made use of 60 Vbeta and 13 Jbeta primers. Profiling relied on immunoSEQ multiplex PCR, and the TCRdb table lists in-frame clones only, not all of them. The sample records roughly 150,000 clones, around 81% being singletons. On this clone itself: Its antigen is not identified.

These donors counted as nominally healthy when sampled, but unrecorded immune exposures were likely. This sequence originates from a middle-aged man in good health and CMV-seronegative. V is TRBV7-2 and J is TRBJ1-1; TRBD1 is a possible D gene (6 bases). Material: PBMCs. The CDR3 reads CASSAQGGGNTEAFF. As DNA, the CDR3 is TGTGCCAGCAGCGCTCAGGGAGGGGGGAACACTGAAGCTTTCTTT.